The clone carrying this T cell receptor beta chain has at least ten counts. Its antigen is undetermined. It was RNA transcripts that yielded the amplified TCR beta CDR3 regions. Primed by the HTBI set, a first-round RT-PCR was run on the TCR CDR3. Each CDR3 protein is one row after TCRdb ran MiXCR on the multiplex PCR reads. In the table there are hundreds of thousands of distinct CDR3 sequences, about 20% of which are singletons. The sample comes from a study of T cells in Graves' hyperthyroidism and ophthalmopathy. Study-level points and caveats: Ophthalmopathy was predicted by the model a median of about 6.7 months ahead of onset.

Clinicians diagnosed patients from clinical symptoms, serum thyroxine and TRAb, thyroid ultrasound and orbital computed tomography. The origin of this receptor is a man aged 25-40 years with Graves' ophthalmopathy. Sequenced sample: blood.

The CDR3 coding sequence is TGCAGCTACTTAGGGATGAACACTGAAGCTTTCTTT. Translated: CSYLGMNTEAFF. The chain combines TRBV29-1 with TRBJ1-1; D is unclear. V was shortened by 8 bases and J by 0 bases, with 10 bases between the two germline ends. Germline V gene data show CDR1 as SQVTM and CDR2 as ANQGSEA. This CDR3 spans 12 amino acids.